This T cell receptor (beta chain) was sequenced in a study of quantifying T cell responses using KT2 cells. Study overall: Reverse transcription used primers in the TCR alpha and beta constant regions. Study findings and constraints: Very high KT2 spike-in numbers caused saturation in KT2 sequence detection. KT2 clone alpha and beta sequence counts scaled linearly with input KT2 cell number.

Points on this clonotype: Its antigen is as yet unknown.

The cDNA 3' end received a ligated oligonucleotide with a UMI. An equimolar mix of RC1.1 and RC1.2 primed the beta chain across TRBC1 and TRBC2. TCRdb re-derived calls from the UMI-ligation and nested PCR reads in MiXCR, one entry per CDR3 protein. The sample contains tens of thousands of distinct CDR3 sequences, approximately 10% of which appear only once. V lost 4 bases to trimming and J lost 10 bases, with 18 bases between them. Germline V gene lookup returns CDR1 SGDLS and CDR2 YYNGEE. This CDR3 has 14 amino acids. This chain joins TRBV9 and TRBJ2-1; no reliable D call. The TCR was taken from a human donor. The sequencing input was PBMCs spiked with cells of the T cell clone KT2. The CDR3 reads CASSPVGILYEQFF. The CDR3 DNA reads TGTGCCAGCAGCCCCGTGGGGATCCTATACGAGCAGTTCTTC.